These 16 T cell receptor beta chains share one sample of origin, sequenced in a study of lymphopenia after photon versus proton radiotherapy. Method: immunoSEQ multiplex PCR; TCRdb's copy keeps in-frame clones and lacks some. Of 20,000 to 25,000 clones listed, approximately 81% are singletons. This specimen was peripheral blood, taken from a patient treated with photon-based radiotherapy. The origin of the receptors is a man aged 55 to 70 with pancreatic cancer.

This chain joins TRBV6-5 and TRBJ2-1; 10 nucleotides line up with TRBD1. This CDR3 comprises 15 residues. V shed 4 bases and J 8 bases; nucleotides not matched to a gene: 8. Germline CDR1 MNHEY, CDR2 SVGAGI. In DNA, the CDR3 is TGTGCCAGCAGTTTTACCCCGACAGGGGGCTATGAGCAGTTCTTC. Translated: CASSFTPTGGYEQFF.

J is TRBJ2-7 and V is TRBV18; 10 bases match TRBD1. Germline values: CDR1 KGHSH, CDR2 LQKENI. The ends lost 4 bases at V and 0 bases at J; junction bases unmatched: 9. There are 17 residues in the CDR3. The chain's CDR3 is CASSHPGQGPRSYEQYF. The CDR3 coding sequence is TGTGCCAGCTCACACCCGGGACAGGGGCCTCGCTCCTACGAGCAGTACTTC. Filled out from reference TRBV18 and TRBJ2-7, the complete variable domain reads NAGVMQNPRHLVRRRGQEARLRCSPMKGHSHVYWYRQLPEEGLKFMVYLQKENIIDESGMPKERFSAEFPKEGPSILRIQQVVRGDSAAYFCASSHPGQGPRSYEQYFGPGTRLTVT.

The chain carries TRBV5-1 and TRBJ1-2; the match to TRBD1 covers 7 bases. Looked up from germline, CDR1 is SGHRS and CDR2 is YFSETQ. The CDR3 contains 12 residues. V shed 3 bases, J shed 6 bases, and the junction held 2 bases outside the gene matches. The CDR3 loop reads CASSWGQHGYTF. CDR3 nucleotides: TGCGCCAGCAGCTGGGGACAGCATGGCTACACCTTC. Complete variable domain (other parts from reference TRBV5-1 and TRBJ1-2): KAGVTQTPRYLIKTRGQQVTLSCSPISGHRSVSWYQQTPGQGLQFLFEYFSETQRNKGNFPGRFSGRQFSNSRSEMNVSTLELGDSALYLCASSWGQHGYTFGSGTRLTVV.

The V call is TRBV27, the J call TRBJ1-1; 9 bases align to TRBD1. The germline CDR1 and CDR2 sequences are MNHEY and SMNVEV (reference sequence). The CDR3 is 17 amino acids. V trimming: 3 bases; J trimming: 1 base; junction bases outside the gene matches: 9. The CDR3 DNA reads as TGTGCCAGCAGTTTCCTGGCCGGGACAGGGAGGAACACTGAAGCTTTCTTT. Translating gives CASSFLAGTGRNTEAFF.

This clone was recorded only once. The chain has TRBV6-1 and TRBJ1-5; 9 nucleotides align to TRBD1. Germline loops: CDR1 MNHNS, CDR2 SASEGT. V was clipped by 6 bases and J by 4 bases; unmatched bases: 1. The CDR3 is 13 amino acids. CDR3 DNA sequence: TGTGCCAGCAGGGACAGGGGAAATCAGCCCCAGCATTTT. Translated, it gives CASRDRGNQPQHF.

The chain joins TRBV5-1 to TRBJ1-1; D uncertain. Trimming took off 0 bases at V and 0 bases at J, with 6 bases between the two ends. The V gene's germline CDR1 is SGHRS and CDR2 YFSETQ. This CDR3 region has 14 residues. CDR3 residues: CASSLEWVNTEAFF. The DNA for the CDR3 is TGCGCCAGCAGCTTGGAATGGGTGAACACTGAAGCTTTCTTT.

The rearrangement links TRBV27 to TRBJ2-7; 12 nucleotides agree with TRBD2. The V segment lost 5 bases and the J segment 3 bases; nucleotides outside the gene matches: 8. Looked up from germline, CDR1 is MNHEY and CDR2 is SMNVEV (reference sequence). The CDR3 has 16 residues. The CDR3 reads CASSLTSGGFVYEQYF. As DNA, the CDR3 is TGTGCCAGCAGTCTAACTAGCGGGGGGTTTGTCTACGAGCAGTACTTC.

The chain carries TRBV5-1 and TRBJ1-2; D possibly corresponds to TRBD1 (6 bases). CDR1 and CDR2 from the germline V gene are SGHRS and YFSETQ. V lost 6 bases and J lost 1, with 16 bases in between. The CDR3 has 15 amino acids. CDR3 amino acids: CASTSGTSFNYGYTF. Written as DNA, the CDR3 is TGCGCCAGCACCAGCGGGACATCCTTTAACTATGGCTACACCTTC.

The CDR3 sequence: CASSQEPAVAFYNEQFF. The CDR3 region has the DNA TGCGCCAGCAGCCAAGAGCCCGCGGTAGCTTTCTACAATGAGCAGTTCTTC. The chain uses TRBV4-3 and TRBJ2-1; no reliable D call. V lost 0 bases and J 3 bases, leaving 15 bases between the germline ends. Per the germline V gene, CDR1 is LGHNA and CDR2 is YSLEER. This CDR3 has 17 residues.

This clone was seen only once. The chain joins TRBV5-1 to TRBJ1-4; 9 bases are shared with TRBD1. Germline V gene lookup returns CDR1 SGHRS and CDR2 YFSETQ. The ends lost 2 bases at V and 7 bases at J; junction bases unmatched: 3. The CDR3 contains 14 residues. CDR3 residues: CASSLGTGSEKLFF. CDR3 nucleotide sequence: TGCGCCAGCAGCTTAGGGACAGGGTCTGAAAAACTGTTTTTT.

The rearrangement joins TRBV6-5 to TRBJ1-6; D unresolved. The CDR3 is made up of 14 amino acids. Deletions cut 6 bases from V and 9 bases from J, with 15 bases between. Per the germline V gene, CDR1 is MNHEY and CDR2 is SVGAGI. CDR3 sequence reads: CASSPTVPSSPLHF. The CDR3 nucleotides read TGTGCCAGCAGCCCAACAGTACCCTCTTCACCCCTCCACTTT.

This chain uses TRBV18 with TRBJ1-4; D is unresolved. The V gene's germline CDR1 is KGHSH and CDR2 LQKENI. V shed 6 bases and J shed 8 bases, with 16 bases lying between them. The CDR3 sequence is 14 residues long. CDR3 bases: TGTGCCAGCTCCGGCGGCTGGTTGGGGGAAAAACTGTTTTTT. It specifies CASSGGWLGEKLFF.

The chain joins TRBV29-1 to TRBJ2-5; D remains unclear. The CDR3 spans 12 residues. V dropped 7 bases and J dropped 0 bases, with 9 bases sitting between them. The germline V gene has CDR1 SQVTM and CDR2 ANQGSEA. CDR3 protein: CSADTNQETQYF. The DNA for the CDR3 is TGCAGCGCCGACACCAACCAAGAGACCCAGTACTTC.

The chain joins TRBV28 to TRBJ2-7; TRBD2 matches at 12 bases. Germline CDR1 MDHEN, CDR2 SYDVKM. Trimming removed 5 bases from V and 6 bases from J; junction bases left unmatched: 8. This CDR3 is 15 amino acids long. CDR3 sequence: CASSERLAGDGEQYF. In nucleotides, the CDR3 is TGTGCCAGCAGTGAAAGACTAGCGGGAGACGGCGAGCAGTACTTC.

The chain is built from TRBV4-2 and TRBJ2-6; either TRBD1 or TRBD2 may supply D (5 bases each). Germline CDR1 is LGHNA and CDR2 is YNFKEQ. The CDR3 is 18 residues long. Trimming removed 3 bases from V and 0 bases from J, with 15 bases in between. Here the CDR3 DNA reads TGTGCCAGCAGCCACGGGACCACTCCCCGCTCTGGGGCCAACGTCCTGACTTTC. Translating gives CASSHGTTPRSGANVLTF.

A few counts support this clone. The chain uses TRBV7-6 and TRBJ2-3; TRBD1 matches 9 bases. Germline-derived CDR1 and CDR2 are SGHVS and FNYEAQ. The V gene end was trimmed by 4 bases and the J gene end by 5 bases; junction bases not matched to a gene: 1. The CDR3 has 13 amino acids. The CDR3 sequence: CASSSDRGDTQYF. CDR3 in DNA: TGTGCCAGCAGCTCGGACAGGGGAGATACGCAGTATTTT.